Listed below are T cell receptor beta chains from one sample, sequenced in a study of cytomegalovirus exposure and HLA in healthy donors. Sequencing used immunoSEQ multiplex PCR; TCRdb keeps in-frame clones, though not all of them. Among roughly 97,000 clones listed, around 10% were seen once. Sequenced material: PBMCs. The source is a man aged 45-65 years in good health and CMV-seropositive. The CDR3 runs from the conserved cysteine through the conserved F or W. Not all rows give a size; the values are once, few, many and, for expanded clones, a class.

J gene,V gene,clone size,CDR3 length,CDR3 protein
TRBJ1-2,TRBV28,few,15,CASQFPGQGNYGYTF
TRBJ1-4,TRBV15,NA,16,CATSSQEGDANEKLFF
TRBJ2-7,TRBV29-1,many,15,CSVEEGLKGSSEQYF
TRBJ2-7,TRBV5-1,NA,15,CASSLAHGRSNEQYF
TRBJ2-7,TRBV4-1,few,13,CASSQSSGYEQYF
TRBJ1-5,TRBV28,NA,12,CASQVVNQPQHF
TRBJ1-1,TRBV5-1,few,16,CASSSNPTYPNTEAFF
TRBJ1-1,TRBV5-1,few,15,CASSLEGASNTEAFF
TRBJ1-1,TRBV7-9,many,14,CASSFRDRNTEAFF
TRBJ2-7,TRBV11-2,few,18,CASSLAELAGPLNSEQYF
TRBJ1-1,TRBV19,few,13,CASSIGRGDEAFF
TRBJ2-7,TRBV29-1,few,11,CSVGQGTIQDF
TRBJ1-5,TRBV19,NA,16,CASKHLWRGTNQPQHF
TRBJ2-1,TRBV18,NA,21,CASSPLYGKVTSGGAGHEQFF
TRBJ2-1,TRBV10-3,few,13,CAISVRDNNEQFF
TRBJ2-2,TRBV5-1,NA,14,CASKTQRDTGELFF